This TCR beta chain was sequenced in a study of cytomegalovirus exposure and HLA in healthy donors. Findings and caveats of the study: Using a false discovery rate of 0.05, a later analysis showed that 15,000 to 20,000 TCR beta sequences were associated with HLA alleles. The study labeled 180 or so TCR beta chains cytomegalovirus-associated. A few chains tied to CMV proved CMV antigen-specific in vitro. Both high specificity and high sensitivity reportedly marked the classifier's diagnosis of cytomegalovirus status.

PCR amplification relied on 60 Vbeta primers (plus 13 Jbeta primers). The data were produced by immunoSEQ multiplex PCR, yet TCRdb's version contains in-frame clones alone and is incomplete. The profile shows under 100,000 clones, less than 65% of them singletons. Note on this clone: As yet, its antigen is unknown.

Germline CDR1 SGHTA, CDR2 FQGNSA. This CDR3 has 18 residues. The germline V and J ends were trimmed by 2 bases and 3 bases, with 20 bases remaining between them. The V call is TRBV7-2, the J call TRBJ2-1, with D possibly being TRBD1 (6 bases). The sample was PBMCs. The sequence derives from a woman under 40 in good health and CMV-seropositive. DNA of the CDR3: TGTGCCAGCAGCTTATACCGACAACAGGGAAGGAGCTACAATGAGCAGTTCTTC. Its protein is CASSLYRQQGRSYNEQFF.